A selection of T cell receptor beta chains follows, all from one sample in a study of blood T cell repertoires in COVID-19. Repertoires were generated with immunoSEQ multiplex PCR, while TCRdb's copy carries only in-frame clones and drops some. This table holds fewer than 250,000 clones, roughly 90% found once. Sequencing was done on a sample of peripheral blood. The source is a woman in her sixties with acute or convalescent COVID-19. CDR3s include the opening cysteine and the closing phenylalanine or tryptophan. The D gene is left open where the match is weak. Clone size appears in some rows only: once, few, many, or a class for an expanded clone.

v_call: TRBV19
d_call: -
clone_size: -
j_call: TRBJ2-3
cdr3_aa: CASSGSEEVFADTQYF
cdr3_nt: TGTGCCAGTAGCGGGAGTGAGGAGGTATTTGCAGATACGCAGTATTTT

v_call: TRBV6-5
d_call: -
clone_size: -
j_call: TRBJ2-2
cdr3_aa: CASSYSRVWDTGELFF
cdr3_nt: TGTGCCAGCAGTTACTCGCGGGTTTGGGACACCGGGGAGCTGTTTTTT

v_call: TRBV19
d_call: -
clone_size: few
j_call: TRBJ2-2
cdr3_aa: CASSKAGNTGELFF
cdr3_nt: TGTGCCAGTAGTAAGGCAGGGAACACCGGGGAGCTGTTTTTT

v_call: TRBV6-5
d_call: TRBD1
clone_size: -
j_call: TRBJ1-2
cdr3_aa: CASSYEQGVYGYTF
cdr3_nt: TGTGCCAGCAGTTACGAACAGGGGGTCTATGGCTACACCTTC

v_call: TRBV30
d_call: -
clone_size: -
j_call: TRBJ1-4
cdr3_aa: CAWRTSGQGGKLFF
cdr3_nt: TGTGCCTGGAGGACCAGCGGGCAGGGCGGGAAACTGTTTTTT

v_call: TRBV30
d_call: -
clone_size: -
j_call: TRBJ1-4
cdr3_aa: CAGSGERMGEKLFF
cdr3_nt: TGTGCCGGATCAGGGGAGCGTATGGGTGAAAAACTGTTTTTT

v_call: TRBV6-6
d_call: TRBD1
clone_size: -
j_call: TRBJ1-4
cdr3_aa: CASTPGGQGQKLFF
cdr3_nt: TGTGCCAGCACCCCAGGGGGGCAGGGACAAAAACTGTTTTTT

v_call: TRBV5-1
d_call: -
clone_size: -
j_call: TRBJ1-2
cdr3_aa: CASSLTGLYGYTF
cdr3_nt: TGCGCCAGCAGCTTGACAGGGCTCTATGGCTACACCTTC

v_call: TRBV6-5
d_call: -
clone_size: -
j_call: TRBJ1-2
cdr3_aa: CASSIRTADYGYTF
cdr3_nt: TGTGCCAGCAGCATAAGGACAGCTGACTATGGCTACACCTTC

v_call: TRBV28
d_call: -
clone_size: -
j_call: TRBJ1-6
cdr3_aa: CASRLQGNRSPLHF
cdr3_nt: TGTGCCAGCAGACTACAGGGTAATCGGTCACCCCTCCACTTT

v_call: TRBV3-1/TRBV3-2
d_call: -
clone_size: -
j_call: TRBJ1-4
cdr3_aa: CASSQRRSSNEKLFF
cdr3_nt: TGTGCCAGCAGCCAACGACGGAGTAGTAATGAAAAACTGTTTTTT

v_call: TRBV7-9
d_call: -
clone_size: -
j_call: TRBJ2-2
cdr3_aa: CASSLRRENTGELFF
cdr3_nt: TGTGCCAGCAGCTTACGTCGGGAGAACACCGGGGAGCTGTTTTTT

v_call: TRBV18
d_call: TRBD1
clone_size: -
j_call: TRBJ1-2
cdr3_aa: CASSRDSDYGYTF
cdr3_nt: TGTGCCAGCTCACGGGACAGCGACTATGGCTACACCTTC

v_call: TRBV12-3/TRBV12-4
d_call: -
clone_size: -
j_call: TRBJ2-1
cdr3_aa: CASSFREYNEQFF
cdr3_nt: TGTGCCAGCAGTTTCCGGGAGTACAATGAGCAGTTCTTC

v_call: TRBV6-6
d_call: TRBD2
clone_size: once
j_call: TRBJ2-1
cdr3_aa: CASSSRGSGRPEEQFF
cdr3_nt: TGTGCCAGCAGTTCCCGGGGTAGCGGGAGACCAGAAGAGCAGTTCTTC

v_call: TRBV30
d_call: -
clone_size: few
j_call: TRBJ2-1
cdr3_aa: CAWSGTRAFNNEQFF
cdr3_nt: TGTGCCTGGAGTGGGACTCGAGCCTTCAACAATGAGCAGTTCTTC

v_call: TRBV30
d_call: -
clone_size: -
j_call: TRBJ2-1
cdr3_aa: CAWRDLFLGGQFF
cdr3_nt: TGTGCCTGGAGGGACTTATTTTTAGGGGGGCAGTTCTTC

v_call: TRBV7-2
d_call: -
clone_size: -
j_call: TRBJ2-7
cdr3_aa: CASSLVAGFEQYF
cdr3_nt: TGTGCCAGCAGCTTAGTGGCCGGGTTCGAGCAGTACTTC

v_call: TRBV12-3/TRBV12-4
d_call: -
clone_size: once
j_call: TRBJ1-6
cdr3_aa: CASSLGGPLHF
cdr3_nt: TGTGCCAGCAGCCTCGGAGGCCCCCTCCACTTT

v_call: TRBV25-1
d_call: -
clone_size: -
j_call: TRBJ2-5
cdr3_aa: CASSAGTAEETQYF
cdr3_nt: TGTGCCAGCAGTGCCGGGACTGCCGAAGAGACCCAGTACTTC

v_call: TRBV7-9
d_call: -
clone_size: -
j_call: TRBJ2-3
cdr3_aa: CASSFAGNTDTQYF
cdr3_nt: TGTGCCAGCAGCTTCGCCGGGAACACAGATACGCAGTATTTT

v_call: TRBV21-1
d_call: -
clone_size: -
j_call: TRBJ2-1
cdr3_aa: CASSKAGAGPSDEQFF
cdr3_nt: TGTGCCAGCAGCAAAGCGGGCGCGGGCCCGAGCGATGAGCAGTTCTTC

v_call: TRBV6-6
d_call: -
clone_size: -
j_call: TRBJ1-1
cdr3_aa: CASNLGPGNTEAFF
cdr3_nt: TGTGCCAGCAATCTGGGGCCAGGGAACACTGAAGCTTTCTTT

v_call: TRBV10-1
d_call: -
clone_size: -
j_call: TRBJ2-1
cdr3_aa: CASSESGSFEQFF
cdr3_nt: TGCGCCAGCAGTGAGTCGGGGAGTTTCGAGCAGTTCTTC